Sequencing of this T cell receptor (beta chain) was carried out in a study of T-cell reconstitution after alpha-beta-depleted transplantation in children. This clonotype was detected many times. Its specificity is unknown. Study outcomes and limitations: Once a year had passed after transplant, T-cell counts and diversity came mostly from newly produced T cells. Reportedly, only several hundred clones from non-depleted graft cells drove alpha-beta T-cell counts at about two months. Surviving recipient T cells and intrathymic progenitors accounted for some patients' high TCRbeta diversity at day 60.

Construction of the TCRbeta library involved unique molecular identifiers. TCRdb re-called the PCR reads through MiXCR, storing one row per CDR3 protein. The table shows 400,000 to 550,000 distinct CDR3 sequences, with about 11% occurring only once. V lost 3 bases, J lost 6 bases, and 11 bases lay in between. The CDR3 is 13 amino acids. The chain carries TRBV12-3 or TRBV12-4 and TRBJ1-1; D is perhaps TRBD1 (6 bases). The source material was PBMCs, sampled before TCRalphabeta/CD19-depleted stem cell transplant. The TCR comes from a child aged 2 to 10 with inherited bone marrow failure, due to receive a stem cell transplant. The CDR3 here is CASSLGAGAEAFF. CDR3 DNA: TGTGCCAGCAGTTTGGGGGCGGGGGCTGAAGCTTTCTTT.